This TCR beta chain was identified in a study of early T cells in non-severe SARS-CoV-2 infection. TCRdb ran MiXCR on the 5' RACE reads and lists one entry per CDR3 protein. The repertoire holds about 22,000 distinct CDR3 sequences, with roughly 4% as singletons. V was clipped by 4 bases and J by 2 bases, with 12 bases between them. The CDR3 spans 16 residues. Germline CDR1 and CDR2: SGHVS and FQNEAQ. Many counts were recorded for this clonotype. This receptor was obtained from an adult who was a healthcare worker with PCR-confirmed SARS-CoV-2 infection or an uninfected control (not recorded which). The chain has TRBV7-8 and TRBJ1-6; D perhaps matches TRBD1 (5 bases). Source material: whole blood. The CDR3 DNA follows: TGTGCCAGCAGCTCCTCTCGGGGCACCTATAATTCACCCCTCCACTTT. It is translated as CASSSSRGTYNSPLHF. The entire variable domain, with the rest obtained from reference TRBV7-8 and TRBJ1-6, is as follows: GAGVSQSPRYKVAKRGQDVALRCDPISGHVSLFWYQQALGQGPEFLTYFQNEAQLDKSGLPSDRFFAERPEGSVSTLKIQRTQQEDSAVYLCASSSSRGTYNSPLHFGNGTRLTVT.